Listed below are T cell receptor beta chains from one sample, sequenced in a study of CD8+ T cells in alopecia areata. The table came from immunoSEQ multiplex PCR; TCRdb's copy has only in-frame clones and leaves some out. Of over 150,000 clones listed, about three fifths are singletons. Here the sequenced sample was CD4+ T cells sorted from blood, taken at week 24, from a patient treated with tofacitinib. These receptor sequences come from a human donor with alopecia areata. Each CDR3 is given with its conserved first and last residue. A D gene is named only where the DNA matches it firmly. Some rows mark clone size as missing; the rest say once, few, many or name a class of expanded clone.

cdr3_nt cdr3_aa d_call v_call clone_size j_call
TGTGCCTGGAGTGGAGGCCTAGCGGTTACTAGAGAGCAGTACTTC CAWSGGLAVTREQYF TRBD2 TRBV30 - TRBJ2-7
TGTGCCAGCAGTTTAAGAGGGGGCTGGCAGCCCCAGCATTTT CASSLRGGWQPQHF TRBD1 TRBV27 once TRBJ1-5
TGTGCCAGCAGCTTAGCTAGAGATACGCAGTATTTT CASSLARDTQYF - TRBV7-2 few TRBJ2-3
TGTGCCAGCAGCGCCCGAAGGGGGCGTTTCGAGCAGTACTTC CASSARRGRFEQYF TRBD1 TRBV7-6 - TRBJ2-7
TGTGCCAGCACCCGGACAGGAGGCTACGAGCAGTACTTC CASTRTGGYEQYF TRBD1 TRBV6-5 - TRBJ2-7
TGTGCCTGGAGTGACATGGATGCGTACGAGCAGTACTTC CAWSDMDAYEQYF - TRBV30 - TRBJ2-7
TGTGCCAGCTCACCGGGTACACGGGATACGCAGTATTTT CASSPGTRDTQYF - TRBV18 - TRBJ2-3
TGCAGCGTTGAAGCTGGCACAGATACGCAGTATTTT CSVEAGTDTQYF - TRBV29-1 - TRBJ2-3
TGCGCCAGCAGTTCAACCGGGACAGGGGAGGTTGAGCAGTTCTTC CASSSTGTGEVEQFF TRBD1 TRBV5-1 - TRBJ2-1
TGTGCCAGCAGCTTGTTGGCAGGGGGATTGACAGATACGCAGTATTTT CASSLLAGGLTDTQYF TRBD1 TRBV5-4 - TRBJ2-3
TGCAGCGTCGCCCCGGACAGGTCCGAGCAGTACTTC CSVAPDRSEQYF TRBD1 TRBV29-1 - TRBJ2-7
TGTGCCAGCAACCGACAGCTAAGTGGAGGAGAGACCCAGTACTTC CASNRQLSGGETQYF - TRBV7-9 - TRBJ2-5
TGTGCCAGCAGCTTGGGGACCTACGAGCAGTACTTC CASSLGTYEQYF - TRBV5-6 - TRBJ2-7
TGTGCCAGCAGCCAAGAGGCTAGCGGGGGAGAGACCCAGTACTTC CASSQEASGGETQYF TRBD2 TRBV4-2 - TRBJ2-5
TGTGCCAGCAGCGCTGGGACAGTACAAGAGACCCAGTACTTC CASSAGTVQETQYF TRBD1 TRBV9 - TRBJ2-5
TGTGCCAGCAAAACAGGAGAGACCTATGGCTACACCTTC CASKTGETYGYTF - TRBV2 - TRBJ1-2
TGTGCCAGCAGCTTATCAGGTAACACTGAAGCTTTCTTT CASSLSGNTEAFF - TRBV7-2 - TRBJ1-1
TGTGCCAGCAGTCCGTCGGCAGGACAGCCCCAGCATTTT CASSPSAGQPQHF - TRBV25-1 - TRBJ1-5
TGTGCCAGCCGGGACAGGGTAGACTCACCCCTCCACTTT CASRDRVDSPLHF TRBD1 TRBV25-1 - TRBJ1-6
TGTGCCAGCAGACCGACGGGGGGGTACAATGAGCAGTTCTTC CASRPTGGYNEQFF TRBD2 TRBV7-2 - TRBJ2-1
TGTGCCAGCAGCCGGCGGCCAAATGAAAAACTGTTTTTT CASSRRPNEKLFF - TRBV5-4 - TRBJ1-4
TGTGCCAGCAGCCCCGACGGCGAGGGGCTGAACACTGAAGCTTTCTTT CASSPDGEGLNTEAFF - TRBV7-2 - TRBJ1-1
TGCGCCAGCAGGAAGGACCCTAACGAGCAGTACTTC CASRKDPNEQYF - TRBV23-1 few TRBJ2-7
TGTGCCTGGAGGGAAGGGGGATCTGGGGCCAACGTCCTGACTTTC CAWREGGSGANVLTF - TRBV30 few TRBJ2-6
TGTGCCAGCAGCTTAGAGCCGGGGCCCAATTCACCCCTCCACTTT CASSLEPGPNSPLHF - TRBV11-2 few TRBJ1-6
TGTGCCAGCGCCCCTGATGTGGGGGGACAGCCCCAGCATTTT CASAPDVGGQPQHF - TRBV7-8 few TRBJ1-5
TGCAGCGTTGAAGATCGGGGTGGCACAGATACGCAGTATTTT CSVEDRGGTDTQYF - TRBV29-1 - TRBJ2-3
TGCGCCAGCAGCTTGGGGGGGACTAGCGGGAGGCACGAGACCCAGTACTTC CASSLGGTSGRHETQYF TRBD2 TRBV5-1 - TRBJ2-5
TGTGCCTGGGGGGCCCTCAGGGGATCCTACGAGCAGTACTTC CAWGALRGSYEQYF - TRBV30 - TRBJ2-7
TGCGCCAGCAGCGTCAGGACTAGCGGGAGTGTCGCGGAGCAGTTCTTC CASSVRTSGSVAEQFF TRBD2 TRBV5-1 - TRBJ2-1
TGCGCCAGCAGCTCGGGACAGGGGGACACTGAAGCTTTCTTT CASSSGQGDTEAFF TRBD1 TRBV5-1 - TRBJ1-1
TGCAGCGTTGGTCAGGGGCCGGACTATGGCTACACCTTC CSVGQGPDYGYTF - TRBV29-1 - TRBJ1-2
TGTGCCAGCAGCGCCCATCGGACTAGCGGGAGTTCAGATACGCAGTATTTT CASSAHRTSGSSDTQYF TRBD2 TRBV9 - TRBJ2-3
TGTGCCAGCAGCGCCCGACAGGGGGACTGGTACGAGCAGTACTTC CASSARQGDWYEQYF TRBD1 TRBV9 - TRBJ2-7
TGCGCCAGCAGCTTTTCAGGGGTCACTGAAGCTTTCTTT CASSFSGVTEAFF - TRBV5-1 - TRBJ1-1
TGTGCCAGCTCACCAGCGAACACTGAAGCTTTCTTT CASSPANTEAFF - TRBV18 - TRBJ1-1
TGTGCCAGCTCACCACCGGGACAGAGAGGAGATACGCAGTATTTT CASSPPGQRGDTQYF TRBD1 TRBV18 - TRBJ2-3
TGCGCCAGCAGCCAAGTTACTAGCGCCTACAATGAGCAGTTCTTC CASSQVTSAYNEQFF TRBD2 TRBV4-1 few TRBJ2-1
TGTGCCAGCAGTCGGACTAGCGGGAGAGATACGCAGTATTTT CASSRTSGRDTQYF TRBD2 TRBV6-6 - TRBJ2-3
TGCAGCGGAAGGACGGAGGGCACTGAAGCTTTCTTT CSGRTEGTEAFF - TRBV29-1 - TRBJ1-1
TGCAGCGTTGCAGTTAGGGCAAACACCATATATTTT CSVAVRANTIYF - TRBV29-1 - TRBJ1-3
TGTGCCAGCAGCTTATCATTCTCGGTCGGGACAGGGGGCTACGAGCAGTACTTC CASSLSFSVGTGGYEQYF TRBD1 TRBV11-1 - TRBJ2-7
TGTGCCAGCAGCTTAAACAGGAACAATGAGCAGTTCTTC CASSLNRNNEQFF - TRBV7-2 - TRBJ2-1
TGCGCCAGCAGATGGCGGGAGATCACAGATACGCAGTATTTT CASRWREITDTQYF TRBD2 TRBV5-1 - TRBJ2-3
TGTGCCAGCAGTGAATATTACGTGACAGGGAATAGTGGCTACACCTTC CASSEYYVTGNSGYTF TRBD1 TRBV25-1 - TRBJ1-2
TGCAGTGCTAGGGAAAACTACGAGCAGTACTTC CSARENYEQYF - TRBV20-1 - TRBJ2-7
TGCGCCAGCAGCCAAGTCAGGACAGAGACCCAGTACTTC CASSQVRTETQYF - TRBV7-9 few TRBJ2-5
TGTGCCAGCTCACCACCAATCACGACTGAAGCTTTCTTT CASSPPITTEAFF - TRBV18 - TRBJ1-1
TGCAGCGCCAAGGGGGCAGCTAGTGAAAAACTGTTTTTT CSAKGAASEKLFF TRBD1 TRBV29-1 - TRBJ1-4
TGCGCCAGCAGCGGACCCGGGGACAGGGGCTATGGCTACACCTTC CASSGPGDRGYGYTF TRBD1 TRBV5-1 - TRBJ1-2
TGTGCCAGCAGATCCGGGACTAGCGGGACCTCTAGCACAGATACGCAGTATTTT CASRSGTSGTSSTDTQYF TRBD2 TRBV2 many TRBJ2-3
TGTGCCAGCAGGCAGGGGGCCACCGGGGAGCTGTTTTTT CASRQGATGELFF TRBD1 TRBV7-6 - TRBJ2-2
TGTGCCATCAGGAAATCAGGACAGGGGAGCTCCTACAATGAGCAGTTCTTC CAIRKSGQGSSYNEQFF TRBD1 TRBV10-3 - TRBJ2-1
TGTGCCAGTAGAGGAGACAGGGGCGAGAACACCGGGGAGCTGTTTTTT CASRGDRGENTGELFF TRBD1 TRBV19 few TRBJ2-2
TGCGCCAGCAGCCGGACATTAGCGGATGAGCAGTTCTTC CASSRTLADEQFF - TRBV5-4 few TRBJ2-1
TGTGCCATCAGTGCCGATGAGTCTAGCACAGATACGCAGTATTTT CAISADESSTDTQYF - TRBV10-3 - TRBJ2-3
TGCGCCAGCAGCCAATTCGACAATACGCAGTATTTT CASSQFDNTQYF - TRBV4-1 - TRBJ2-3
TGCGCCAGCAGCTTTCCCCAGTATGACGGCTACACCTTC CASSFPQYDGYTF - TRBV5-1 few TRBJ1-2
TGTGCCATCAATGGGGGGGCGGGCTATGGCTACACCTTC CAINGGAGYGYTF - TRBV10-3 - TRBJ1-2